Each of the 31 T cell receptor beta chains below was sequenced from the same sample in a study of blood T cell repertoires in COVID-19. Generated by immunoSEQ multiplex PCR, the TCRdb table keeps only in-frame clones and is missing some. This table holds about 42,000 clones, approximately 88% found once. The sequencing sample was made of peripheral blood. These receptors all come from a human donor in a cohort sampled during active COVID-19.

This clone was observed a handful of times. The rearrangement links TRBV25-1 to TRBJ1-1; 8 bases match TRBD1. Per germline, CDR1 MGHDK and CDR2 SYGVNS. The CDR3 runs to 15 residues. The V and J ends lost 1 base and 1 base, in that order; junction bases with no gene match: 2. The CDR3, as DNA: TGTGCCAGCAGTGAATTAGACAGGGGGAACACTGAAGCTTTCTTT. Residues: CASSELDRGNTEAFF.

For the CDR3, the DNA is TGTGCCAGTAGCCCGGGACAGGGAAGTAGAAAAAATGAAAAACTGTTTTTT. Its translation: CASSPGQGSRKNEKLFF. The rearrangement links TRBV19 to TRBJ1-4; the match to TRBD1 covers 9 bases. V shed 6 bases, J shed 5 bases, and the junction held 13 bases outside the gene matches. CDR3 length: 17 residues. From germline, CDR1 is LNHDA and CDR2 SQIVND (reference sequence). The whole variable domain, filled in from reference TRBV19 and TRBJ1-4, reads DGGITQSPKYLFRKEGQNVTLSCEQNLNHDAMYWYRQDPGQGLRLIYYSQIVNDFQKGDIAEGYSVSREKKESFPLTVTSAQKNPTAFYLCASSPGQGSRKNEKLFFGSGTQLSVL.

A word on this clone: Additional DNA sequences in this sample encode the identical CDR3. This chain connects TRBV19 to TRBJ1-1; perhaps TRBD1 as D (6 bases). The CDR3 runs 13 residues. V lost 3 bases and J lost 5, with 10 bases in between. CDR1 is LNHDA, CDR2 SQIVND, per germline (reference sequence). The CDR3 sequence: CASSIRGLTEAFF. CDR3 DNA: TGTGCCAGTAGTATTAGGGGGTTAACTGAAGCTTTCTTT.

J is TRBJ1-6 and V is TRBV30, with unresolved D. The CDR3 is 15 amino acids. Germline CDR1 is GTSNPN and CDR2 is SVGIG (reference sequence). Trimming took off 3 bases at V and 6 bases at J, with 15 bases between the two ends. The CDR3 DNA reads as TGTGCCTGGAGGGTAGGCGACATAATTAATTCACCCCTCCACTTT. It translates to CAWRVGDIINSPLHF.

V is TRBV7-2 and J is TRBJ1-4; a weak D match, TRBD1 (6 bases). V lost 0 bases, J lost 8 bases, and 16 bases lay in between. The CDR3 has 16 residues. Looked up from germline, CDR1 is SGHTA and CDR2 is FQGNSA. The DNA of the CDR3 is TGTGCCAGCAGCTTAGCCTCGGGGGGCCTACGGGAAAAACTGTTTTTT. Translating gives CASSLASGGLREKLFF.

This clone is medium-sized (0.01 to 0.1%). This chain uses TRBV2 with TRBJ1-3, with TRBD1 as a possible D gene (5 bases). Germline values: CDR1 SNHLY, CDR2 FYNNEI. Deletions cut 4 bases from V and 9 bases from J, with 10 bases between. The CDR3 contains 12 residues. The CDR3 reads CASSATGGTIYF. The CDR3 DNA is TGTGCCAGCAGTGCTACAGGTGGCACCATATATTTT.

This rearrangement joins TRBV7-8 to TRBJ1-4; 8 bases are a match to TRBD1. This CDR3 spans 17 amino acids. With V trimmed by 5 bases and J by 3 bases, 11 bases remained unmatched. Looked up from germline, CDR1 is SGHVS and CDR2 is FQNEAQ. CDR3 sequence reads: CASSVAAGGASNEKLFF. CDR3 coding DNA: TGTGCCAGCAGCGTGGCAGCAGGGGGCGCATCTAATGAAAAACTGTTTTTT.

The chain recombines TRBV7-9 with TRBJ2-2; maybe TRBD2 (6 bases). CDR3 length equals 19 residues. Germline values: CDR1 SEHNR, CDR2 FQNEAQ (reference sequence). The V end lost 2 bases, the J end lost 4 bases, and 23 bases lay between the germline ends. The CDR3 region has the DNA TGTGCCAGCAGCTTATGGCTGGGAGGAAGTTCCTCACCCACCGGGGAGCTGTTTTTT. Translation: CASSLWLGGSSSPTGELFF.

J is TRBJ1-3 and V is TRBV6-5; D possibly corresponds to TRBD1 (6 bases). The germline V and J ends were trimmed by 5 bases and 2 bases, with 10 bases remaining between them. Germline CDR1 is MNHEY and CDR2 is SVGAGI. This CDR3 region has 14 residues. CDR3 coding DNA: TGTGCCAGCAGTCCAGGGACAACTGGAAACACCATATATTTT. Translation: CASSPGTTGNTIYF.

The chain employs TRBV4-2 and TRBJ1-3; the D gene is possibly TRBD1 (5 bases). Trimming shortened V by 1 base and J by 2 bases, and 12 bases separated the two germline ends. The germline gives CDR1 LGHNA, CDR2 YNFKEQ. This CDR3 comprises 16 residues. Here the CDR3 DNA reads TGTGCCAGCAGCCAAGGGGCCACGGGGGCTGGAAACACCATATATTTT. Translating it yields CASSQGATGAGNTIYF.

The chain links TRBV11-2 to TRBJ2-1; TRBD1 might be the D (6 bases). V gave up 3 bases and J gave up 5 bases, with 14 bases separating them. Germline V gene sequence: CDR1 SGHAT, CDR2 FQNNGV. The CDR3 runs 15 residues. This CDR3 reads CASSLGQQVNNEQFF. Here the CDR3 DNA reads TGTGCCAGCAGCTTGGGACAACAGGTTAACAATGAGCAGTTCTTC.

The rearrangement uses TRBV4-3 and TRBJ1-2; 7 bases fit TRBD1. The germline V gene encodes CDR1 LGHNA and CDR2 YSLEER. This CDR3 comprises 14 residues. Germline trimming cut 3 bases from V and 3 bases from J; bases unmatched to any gene: 4. The CDR3 DNA reads as TGCGCCAGCAGCCAGGGACAGAGGGACTATGGCTACACCTTC. It encodes CASSQGQRDYGYTF.

The chain combines TRBV28 with TRBJ1-2, with D hard to call. V was trimmed by 3 bases and J by 2 bases, leaving 16 bases between them. This CDR3 is 16 amino acids long. In germline, CDR1 is MDHEN, CDR2 SYDVKM. This CDR3 reads CASSFGRLTLNYGYTF. The CDR3, as DNA: TGTGCCAGCAGTTTCGGGAGACTGACCCTAAACTATGGCTACACCTTC.

The V and J genes are TRBV5-1 and TRBJ2-3; no firm D call. V was trimmed by 6 bases and J by 3 bases, leaving 14 bases between them. CDR1 and CDR2 from the germline V gene are SGHRS and YFSETQ. The CDR3 contains 14 residues. The CDR3 nucleotides are TGCGCCAGCACGATCATACCCGGGACAGATACGCAGTATTTT. Its protein is CASTIIPGTDTQYF.

The chain couples TRBV19 to TRBJ2-7; a possible D gene is TRBD2 (5 bases). V lost 3 bases and J 2 bases, leaving 14 bases between the germline ends. CDR3 length: 15 residues. Germline CDR1 LNHDA, CDR2 SQIVND (reference sequence). CDR3 residues: CASSIGSAGAYEQYF. The CDR3 region has the DNA TGTGCCAGTAGTATTGGGAGCGCCGGCGCCTACGAGCAGTACTTC.

This sequence joins TRBV6-5 and TRBJ1-5; D possibly corresponds to TRBD1 (6 bases). Trimming pared 7 bases from V and 4 bases from J, leaving 8 bases between. This CDR3 contains 12 residues. Per the germline V gene, CDR1 is MNHEY and CDR2 is SVGAGI. As DNA, the CDR3 is TGTGCCAGCACAGGGGCAAATCAGCCCCAGCATTTT. Protein sequence: CASTGANQPQHF.

This sequence joins TRBV28 and TRBJ1-4; TRBD1 is a possible D gene (6 bases). This CDR3 comprises 15 residues. Per the germline V gene, CDR1 is MDHEN and CDR2 is SYDVKM. Trimming stripped 5 bases from V and 7 bases from J, with 17 bases between. Written as DNA, the CDR3 is TGTGCCAGCAGTGCGAGGAACAGGGAAGGTGAAAAACTGTTTTTT. Encoded protein: CASSARNREGEKLFF.

This clone was seen only a few times. The chain employs TRBV5-6 and TRBJ1-5, with D perhaps matching TRBD1 (5 bases). This CDR3 is built from 17 residues. Trimming took off 3 bases at V and 0 bases at J, with 16 bases between the two ends. Germline V CDR1 and CDR2: SGHDT, YYEEEE. The CDR3 loop reads CASSSWHRPNSNQPQHF. For the CDR3, the DNA is TGTGCCAGCAGCTCCTGGCACAGGCCTAATAGCAATCAGCCCCAGCATTTT. Full variable domain (missing parts from reference TRBV5-6 and TRBJ1-5): DAGVTQSPTHLIKTRGQQVTLRCSPKSGHDTVSWYQQALGQGPQFIFQYYEEEERQRGNFPDRFSGHQFPNYSSELNVNALLLGDSALYLCASSSWHRPNSNQPQHFGDGTRLSIL.

The V gene is TRBV11-1, the J gene TRBJ2-3; 8 bases match TRBD1. This CDR3 has 14 residues. The germline V gene has CDR1 SGHAT and CDR2 FQDESV (reference sequence). The V gene end was trimmed by 5 bases and the J gene end by 4 bases; junction bases not matched to a gene: 5. CDR3 amino acids: CASSPTGVSDTQYF. As DNA, the CDR3 is TGTGCCAGCAGCCCGACAGGGGTATCAGATACGCAGTATTTT.

The chain combines TRBV6-2 or TRBV6-3 with TRBJ2-1, with no clear D. This CDR3 region has 14 residues. Germline V gene data show CDR1 as MNHEY and CDR2 as SVGEGT. The V end was cut by 2 bases, the J end by 7 bases, with 12 bases between. The CDR3 region is CASSYAPGLNEQFF. In DNA form, the CDR3 reads TGTGCCAGCAGTTACGCTCCCGGTCTTAATGAGCAGTTCTTC.

This clone has just one count. As DNA, the CDR3 is TGTGCCACCAGCAGAGACCTAGGGGGGGTGGAGCCCCAGCATTTT. Its protein product is CATSRDLGGVEPQHF. This chain uses TRBV15 with TRBJ1-5, with D maybe TRBD1 (6 bases). The CDR3 runs to 15 residues. Trimming took 0 bases from V and 8 from J, leaving 14 bases between them. CDR1 and CDR2 (germline): LNHNV, YYDKDF (reference sequence). Drawing the rest from reference TRBV15 and TRBJ1-5, the complete variable domain is DAMVIQNPRYQVTQFGKPVTLSCSQTLNHNVMYWYQQKSSQAPKLLFHYYDKDFNNEADTPDNFQSRRPNTSFCFLDIRSPGLGDTAMYLCATSRDLGGVEPQHFGDGTRLSIL.

V gene TRBV5-1 combines with J gene TRBJ2-7; TRBD1 agrees at 8 bases. The V gene's germline CDR1 is SGHRS and CDR2 YFSETQ. V trimming: 2 bases; J trimming: 0 bases; junction bases outside the gene matches: 4. The CDR3 is 15 residues long. The CDR3 protein is CASSFGQGSSYEQYF. The CDR3, as DNA: TGCGCCAGCAGCTTTGGACAGGGCAGCTCCTACGAGCAGTACTTC.

The rearrangement joins TRBV5-1 to TRBJ2-7, with 12 bases that match TRBD2. Per the germline V gene, CDR1 is SGHRS and CDR2 is YFSETQ. This CDR3 region has 15 residues. With 1 base clipped from V and 5 bases from J, the junction kept 4 bases outside the gene matches. This CDR3 reads CASSLTLAGGDEQYF. The CDR3 DNA reads TGCGCCAGCAGCTTGACACTAGCGGGGGGCGACGAGCAGTACTTC. The full variable domain, completed using reference TRBV5-1 and TRBJ2-7, is KAGVTQTPRYLIKTRGQQVTLSCSPISGHRSVSWYQQTPGQGLQFLFEYFSETQRNKGNFPGRFSGRQFSNSRSEMNVSTLELGDSALYLCASSLTLAGGDEQYFGPGTRLTVT.

This clone was counted a single time. The chain combines TRBV6-1 with TRBJ2-7, with 9 bases identical to TRBD2. This CDR3 spans 15 amino acids. Trimming cost V 0 bases and J 6 bases; bases outside gene matches: 6. Germline CDR1 and CDR2: MNHNS and SASEGT. The CDR3, as DNA: TGTGCCAGCAGTGAAGCAAGAGGTAGCGGGAGCGAGCAGTACTTC. Amino acids: CASSEARGSGSEQYF.

This sequence joins TRBV7-2 and TRBJ2-5; TRBD1 matches 7 bases. This CDR3 has 13 amino acids. Losses at the gene ends were 1 base for V and 11 bases for J; bases not matched to a gene: 7. Germline values: CDR1 SGHTA, CDR2 FQGNSA. CDR3: CASSLELSTGQYF. The CDR3 nucleotides are TGTGCCAGCAGCTTAGAATTGTCGACAGGGCAGTACTTC.

The chain combines TRBV5-1 with TRBJ1-2; 10 bases align to TRBD1. The CDR3 extends over 13 amino acids. The V gene end was trimmed by 9 bases and the J gene end by 7 bases; junction bases not matched to a gene: 9. Germline V gene sequence: CDR1 SGHRS, CDR2 YFSETQ. CDR3 DNA: TGCGCCACCGCGACAGGGGGCGAGCGTGGCTACACCTTC. This translates into CATATGGERGYTF.

CDR3 residues: CASSLANEQYF. The CDR3 coding sequence is TGTGCCAGCAGCTTAGCGAACGAGCAGTACTTC. The chain joins TRBV7-3 to TRBJ2-7, with no clear D. V was clipped by 2 bases and J by 5 bases, with 4 bases between them. The CDR3 totals 11 residues. Germline lookup yields CDR1 SGHTA and CDR2 FQGTGA.

J is TRBJ2-3 and V is TRBV15, with D perhaps TRBD2 (7 bases). Trimming stripped 3 bases from V and 7 bases from J, with 26 bases between. The CDR3 is 18 amino acids. Germline values: CDR1 LNHNV, CDR2 YYDKDF (reference sequence). CDR3 DNA sequence: TGTGCCACCAGCAGCGAGGTTCCGAGGGGGGGGTTGGGTAATACGCAGTATTTT. Its translation is CATSSEVPRGGLGNTQYF.

V is TRBV7-2 and J is TRBJ2-7; perhaps TRBD2 as D (6 bases). V lost 4 bases, J lost 2 bases, and 12 bases lay in between. The CDR3 is made up of 14 amino acids. Per the germline V gene, CDR1 is SGHTA and CDR2 is FQGNSA. CDR3: CASSSGRGTYEQYF. Written as DNA, the CDR3 is TGTGCCAGCAGCTCGGGACGGGGGACCTACGAGCAGTACTTC.

The chain uses TRBV6-6 and TRBJ2-7; D uncertain. The V end lost 1 base, the J end lost 6 bases, and 10 bases lay between the germline ends. This CDR3 spans 13 amino acids. CDR1 is MNHNY and CDR2 is SVGAGI in the germline V gene (reference sequence). The CDR3 region is CASSYFVFSEQYF. The CDR3 DNA follows: TGTGCCAGCAGTTACTTCGTGTTTAGCGAGCAGTACTTC.

The chain is built from TRBV5-4 and TRBJ2-5; D call uncertain. Germline CDR1 is SGHNT and CDR2 is YYREEE (reference sequence). The CDR3 is 16 residues long. Trimming took off 0 bases at V and 2 bases at J, with 14 bases between the two ends. CDR3 sequence (DNA): TGTGCCAGCAGCTTGGCCACCAATCCACAACAAGAGACCCAGTACTTC. It is translated as CASSLATNPQQETQYF. Drawing the rest from reference TRBV5-4 and TRBJ2-5, the complete variable domain is ETGVTQSPTHLIKTRGQQVTLRCSSQSGHNTVSWYQQALGQGPQFIFQYYREEENGRGNFPPRFSGLQFPNYSSELNVNALELDDSALYLCASSLATNPQQETQYFGPGTRLLVL.